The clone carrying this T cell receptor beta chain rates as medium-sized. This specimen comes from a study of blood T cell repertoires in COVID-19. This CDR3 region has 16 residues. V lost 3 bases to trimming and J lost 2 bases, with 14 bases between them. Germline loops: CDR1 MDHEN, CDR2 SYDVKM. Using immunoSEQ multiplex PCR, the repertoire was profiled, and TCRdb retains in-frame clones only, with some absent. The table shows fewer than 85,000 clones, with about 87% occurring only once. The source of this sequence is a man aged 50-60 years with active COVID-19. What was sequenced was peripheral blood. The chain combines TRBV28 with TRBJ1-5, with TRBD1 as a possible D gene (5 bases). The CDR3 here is CASSFAQGYGNQPQHF. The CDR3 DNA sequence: TGTGCCAGCAGTTTCGCTCAGGGTTATGGCAATCAGCCCCAGCATTTT. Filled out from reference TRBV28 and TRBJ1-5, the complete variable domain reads DVKVTQSSRYLVKRTGEKVFLECVQDMDHENMFWYRQDPGLGLRLIYFSYDVKMKEKGDIPEGYSVSREKKERFSLILESASTNQTSMYLCASSFAQGYGNQPQHFGDGTRLSIL.